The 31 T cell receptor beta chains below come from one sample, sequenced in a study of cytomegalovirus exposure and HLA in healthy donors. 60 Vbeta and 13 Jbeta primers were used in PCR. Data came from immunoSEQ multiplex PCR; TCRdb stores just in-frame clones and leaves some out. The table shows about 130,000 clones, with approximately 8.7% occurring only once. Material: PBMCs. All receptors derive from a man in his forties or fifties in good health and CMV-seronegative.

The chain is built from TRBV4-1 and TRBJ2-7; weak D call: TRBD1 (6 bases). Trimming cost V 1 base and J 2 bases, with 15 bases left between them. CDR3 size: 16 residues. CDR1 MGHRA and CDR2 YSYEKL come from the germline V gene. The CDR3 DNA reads TGCGCCAGCAGCCAAGGCCACGGACAGTCTACCTACGAGCAGTACTTC. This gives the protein CASSQGHGQSTYEQYF.

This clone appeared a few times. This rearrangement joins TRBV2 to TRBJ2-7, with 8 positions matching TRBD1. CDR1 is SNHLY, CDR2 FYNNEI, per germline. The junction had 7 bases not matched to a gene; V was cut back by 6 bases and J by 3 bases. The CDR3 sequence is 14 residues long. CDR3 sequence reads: CASSVSGGNYEQYF. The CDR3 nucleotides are TGTGCCAGCAGCGTCTCAGGGGGCAACTACGAGCAGTACTTC.

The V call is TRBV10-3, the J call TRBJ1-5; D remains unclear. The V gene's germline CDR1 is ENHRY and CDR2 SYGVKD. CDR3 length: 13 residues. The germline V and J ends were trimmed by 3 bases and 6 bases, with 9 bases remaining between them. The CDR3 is CAISDLGSQPQHF. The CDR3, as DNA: TGTGCCATCAGTGATCTTGGGAGTCAGCCCCAGCATTTT.

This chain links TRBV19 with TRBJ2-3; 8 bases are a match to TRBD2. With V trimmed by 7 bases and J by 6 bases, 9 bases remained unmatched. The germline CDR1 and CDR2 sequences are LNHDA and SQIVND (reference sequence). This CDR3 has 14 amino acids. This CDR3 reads CASTEAGAGDTQYF. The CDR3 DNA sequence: TGTGCCAGTACCGAAGCGGGGGCAGGGGATACGCAGTATTTT.

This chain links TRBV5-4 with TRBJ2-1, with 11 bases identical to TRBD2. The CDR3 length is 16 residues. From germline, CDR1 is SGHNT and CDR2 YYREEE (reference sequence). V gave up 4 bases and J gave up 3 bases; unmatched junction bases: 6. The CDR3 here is CASSGRLAGNYNEQFF. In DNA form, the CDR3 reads TGTGCCAGCAGCGGTAGACTAGCGGGGAACTACAATGAGCAGTTCTTC.

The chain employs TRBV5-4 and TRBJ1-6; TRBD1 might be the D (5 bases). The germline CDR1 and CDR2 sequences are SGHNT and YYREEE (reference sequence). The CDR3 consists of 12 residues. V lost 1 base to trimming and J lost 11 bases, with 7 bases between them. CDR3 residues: CASSLSGAPLHF. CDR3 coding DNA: TGTGCCAGCAGCTTGTCGGGGGCACCCCTCCACTTT.

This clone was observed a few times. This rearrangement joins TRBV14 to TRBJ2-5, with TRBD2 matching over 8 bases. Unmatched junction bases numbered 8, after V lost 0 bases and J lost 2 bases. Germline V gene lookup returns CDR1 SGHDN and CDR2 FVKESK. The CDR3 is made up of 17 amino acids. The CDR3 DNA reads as TGTGCCAGCAGCCAAGATCAACCGGGACTAGGACAAGAGACCCAGTACTTC. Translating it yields CASSQDQPGLGQETQYF. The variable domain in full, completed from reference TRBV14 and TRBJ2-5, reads EAGVTQFPSHSVIEKGQTVTLRCDPISGHDNLYWYRRVMGKEIKFLLHFVKESKQDESGMPNNRFLAERTGGTYSTLKVQPAELEDSGVYFCASSQDQPGLGQETQYFGPGTRLLVL.

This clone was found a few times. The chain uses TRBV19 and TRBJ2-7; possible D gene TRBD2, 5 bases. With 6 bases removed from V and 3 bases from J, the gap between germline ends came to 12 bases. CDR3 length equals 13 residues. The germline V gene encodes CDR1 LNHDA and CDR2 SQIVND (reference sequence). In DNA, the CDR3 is TGTGCCAGTAGCAGAGAAGGGAGCTACGAGCAGTACTTC. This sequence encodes CASSREGSYEQYF.

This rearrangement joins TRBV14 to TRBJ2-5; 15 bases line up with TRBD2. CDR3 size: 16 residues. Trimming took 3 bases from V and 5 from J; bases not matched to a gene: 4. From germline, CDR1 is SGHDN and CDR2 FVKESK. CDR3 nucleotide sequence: TGTGCCAGCAGCCAGAGGGGACTAGCGGGGGGTGAGACCCAGTACTTC. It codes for CASSQRGLAGGETQYF. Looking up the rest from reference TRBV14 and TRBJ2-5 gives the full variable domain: EAGVTQFPSHSVIEKGQTVTLRCDPISGHDNLYWYRRVMGKEIKFLLHFVKESKQDESGMPNNRFLAERTGGTYSTLKVQPAELEDSGVYFCASSQRGLAGGETQYFGPGTRLLVL.

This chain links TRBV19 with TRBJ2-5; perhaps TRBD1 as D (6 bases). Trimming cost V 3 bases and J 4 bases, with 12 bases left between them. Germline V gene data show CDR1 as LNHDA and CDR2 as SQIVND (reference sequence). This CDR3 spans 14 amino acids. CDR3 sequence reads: CASSIQGKGETQYF. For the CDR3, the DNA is TGTGCCAGTAGTATCCAGGGGAAGGGAGAGACCCAGTACTTC.

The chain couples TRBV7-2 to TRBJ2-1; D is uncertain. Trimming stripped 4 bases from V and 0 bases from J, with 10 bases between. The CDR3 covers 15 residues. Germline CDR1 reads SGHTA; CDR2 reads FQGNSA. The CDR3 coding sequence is TGTGCCAGCAGCTCTAGACCAACCTCCTACAATGAGCAGTTCTTC. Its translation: CASSSRPTSYNEQFF.

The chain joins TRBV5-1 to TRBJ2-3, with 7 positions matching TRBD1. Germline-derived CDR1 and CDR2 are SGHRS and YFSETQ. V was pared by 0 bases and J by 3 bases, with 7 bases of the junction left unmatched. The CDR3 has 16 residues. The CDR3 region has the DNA TGCGCCAGCAGCTTGGCGAGGGGGCGAATGACAGATACGCAGTATTTT. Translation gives CASSLARGRMTDTQYF.

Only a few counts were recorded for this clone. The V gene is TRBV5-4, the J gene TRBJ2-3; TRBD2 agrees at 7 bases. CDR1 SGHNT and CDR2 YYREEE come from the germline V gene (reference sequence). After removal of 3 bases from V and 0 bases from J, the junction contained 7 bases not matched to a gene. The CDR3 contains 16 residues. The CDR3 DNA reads TGTGCCAGCAGCTGGGAGACTAGCAGGAGCACAGATACGCAGTATTTT. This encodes CASSWETSRSTDTQYF.

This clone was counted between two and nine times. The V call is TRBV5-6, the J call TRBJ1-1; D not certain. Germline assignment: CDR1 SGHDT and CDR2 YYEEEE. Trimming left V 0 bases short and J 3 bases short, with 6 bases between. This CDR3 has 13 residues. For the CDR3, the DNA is TGTGCCAGCAGCTTGGACGGGGACACTGAAGCTTTCTTT. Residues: CASSLDGDTEAFF. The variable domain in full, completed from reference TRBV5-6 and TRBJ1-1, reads DAGVTQSPTHLIKTRGQQVTLRCSPKSGHDTVSWYQQALGQGPQFIFQYYEEEERQRGNFPDRFSGHQFPNYSSELNVNALLLGDSALYLCASSLDGDTEAFFGQGTRLTVV.

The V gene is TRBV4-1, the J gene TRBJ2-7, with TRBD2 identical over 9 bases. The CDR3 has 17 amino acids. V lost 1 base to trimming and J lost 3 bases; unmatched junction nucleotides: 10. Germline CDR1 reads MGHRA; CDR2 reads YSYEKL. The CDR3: CASSQAPTSGSGYEQYF. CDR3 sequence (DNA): TGCGCCAGCAGCCAAGCGCCGACTAGCGGTTCGGGCTACGAGCAGTACTTC.

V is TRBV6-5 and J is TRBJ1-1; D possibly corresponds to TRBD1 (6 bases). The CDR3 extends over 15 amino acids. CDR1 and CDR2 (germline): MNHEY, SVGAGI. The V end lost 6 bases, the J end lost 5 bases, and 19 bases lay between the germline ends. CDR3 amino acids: CASSHPNTGWTEAFF. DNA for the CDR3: TGTGCCAGCAGCCACCCTAATACAGGGTGGACTGAAGCTTTCTTT.

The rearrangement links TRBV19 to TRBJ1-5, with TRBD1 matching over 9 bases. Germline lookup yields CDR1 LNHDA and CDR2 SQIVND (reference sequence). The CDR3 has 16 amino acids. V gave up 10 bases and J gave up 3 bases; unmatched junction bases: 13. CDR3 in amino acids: CATMPPGQGLNQPQHF. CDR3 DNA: TGTGCCACCATGCCCCCGGGACAGGGACTCAATCAGCCCCAGCATTTT.

In nucleotides, the CDR3 is TGTGCCTGGACCACTCAAGATACGCAGTATTTT. Amino acid sequence: CAWTTQDTQYF. This chain links TRBV30 with TRBJ2-3; D is uncertain. Trimming shortened V by 4 bases and J by 5 bases, and 7 bases separated the two germline ends. The CDR3 is 11 amino acids. The V gene's germline CDR1 is GTSNPN and CDR2 SVGIG (reference sequence).

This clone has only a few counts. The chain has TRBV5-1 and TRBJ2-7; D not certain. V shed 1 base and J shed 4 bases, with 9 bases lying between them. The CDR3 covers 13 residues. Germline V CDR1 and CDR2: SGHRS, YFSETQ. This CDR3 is CASSLTSGYEQYF. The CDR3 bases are TGCGCCAGCAGCTTGACCAGTGGTTACGAGCAGTACTTC.

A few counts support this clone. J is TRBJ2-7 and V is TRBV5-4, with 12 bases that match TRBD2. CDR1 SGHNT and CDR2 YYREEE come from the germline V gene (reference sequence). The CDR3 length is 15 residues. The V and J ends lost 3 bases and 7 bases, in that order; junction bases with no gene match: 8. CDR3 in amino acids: CASSSLAGGPGEQYF. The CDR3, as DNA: TGTGCCAGCAGCTCCCTAGCGGGGGGGCCCGGAGAGCAGTACTTC.

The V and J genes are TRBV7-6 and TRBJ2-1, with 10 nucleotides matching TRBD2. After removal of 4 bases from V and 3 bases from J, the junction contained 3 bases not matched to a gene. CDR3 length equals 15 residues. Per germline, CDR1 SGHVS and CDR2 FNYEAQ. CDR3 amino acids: CASSSLAGSYNEQFF. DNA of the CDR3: TGTGCCAGCAGCTCACTAGCGGGGAGCTACAATGAGCAGTTCTTC.

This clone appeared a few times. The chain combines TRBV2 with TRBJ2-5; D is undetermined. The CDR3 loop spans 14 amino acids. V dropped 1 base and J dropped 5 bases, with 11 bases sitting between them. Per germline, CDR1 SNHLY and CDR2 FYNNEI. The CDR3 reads CASSEDPYRETQYF. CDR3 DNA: TGTGCCAGCAGTGAAGACCCCTACCGGGAGACCCAGTACTTC.

The CDR3 DNA sequence: TGTGCCAGCAGTTACTCCGGGGGACGGGCAGATACGCAGTATTTT. Its protein is CASSYSGGRADTQYF. This chain joins TRBV6-5 and TRBJ2-3; possible D gene TRBD2, 6 bases. CDR1 is MNHEY and CDR2 is SVGAGI in the germline V gene. The CDR3 contains 15 residues. V lost 0 bases, J lost 4 bases, and 11 bases lay in between.

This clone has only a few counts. The CDR3 nucleotides are TGCGCCAGCAGCGGCGCCCCGTTGGGTAGCGGGGGGGCCGTGACGCAGTATTTT. As protein: CASSGAPLGSGGAVTQYF. The chain links TRBV5-1 to TRBJ2-3; 11 nucleotides match TRBD2. Per germline, CDR1 SGHRS and CDR2 YFSETQ. Trimming removed 4 bases from V and 9 bases from J; junction bases left unmatched: 19. This CDR3 spans 18 amino acids. Supplemented by reference TRBV5-1 and TRBJ2-3, the full variable domain reads KAGVTQTPRYLIKTRGQQVTLSCSPISGHRSVSWYQQTPGQGLQFLFEYFSETQRNKGNFPGRFSGRQFSNSRSEMNVSTLELGDSALYLCASSGAPLGSGGAVTQYFGPGTRLTVL.

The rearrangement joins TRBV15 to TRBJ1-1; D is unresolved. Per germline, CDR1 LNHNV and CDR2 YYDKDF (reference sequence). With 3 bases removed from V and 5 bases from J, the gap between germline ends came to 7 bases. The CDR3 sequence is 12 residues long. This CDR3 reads CATSRSRTEAFF. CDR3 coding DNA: TGTGCCACCAGCAGGTCGAGGACTGAAGCTTTCTTT. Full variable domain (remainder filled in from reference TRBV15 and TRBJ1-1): DAMVIQNPRYQVTQFGKPVTLSCSQTLNHNVMYWYQQKSSQAPKLLFHYYDKDFNNEADTPDNFQSRRPNTSFCFLDIRSPGLGDTAMYLCATSRSRTEAFFGQGTRLTVV.

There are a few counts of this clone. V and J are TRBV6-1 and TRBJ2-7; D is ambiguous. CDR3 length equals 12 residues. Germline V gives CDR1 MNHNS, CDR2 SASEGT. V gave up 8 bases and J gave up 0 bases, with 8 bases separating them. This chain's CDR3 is CASSDNSYEQYF. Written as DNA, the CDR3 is TGTGCCAGCTCAGACAACTCCTACGAGCAGTACTTC.

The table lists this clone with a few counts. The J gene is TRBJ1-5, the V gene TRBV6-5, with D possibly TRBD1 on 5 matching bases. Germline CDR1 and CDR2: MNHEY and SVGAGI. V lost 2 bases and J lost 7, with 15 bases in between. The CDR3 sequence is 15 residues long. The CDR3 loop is CASSYGSGAGQPQHF. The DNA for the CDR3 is TGTGCCAGCAGTTACGGTTCTGGGGCCGGGCAGCCCCAGCATTTT.

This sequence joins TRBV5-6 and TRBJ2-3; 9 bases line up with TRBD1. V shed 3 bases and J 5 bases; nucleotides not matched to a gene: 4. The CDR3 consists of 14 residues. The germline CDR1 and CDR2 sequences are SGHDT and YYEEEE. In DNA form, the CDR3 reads TGTGCCAGCAGCTCCGGGACAGGGCGAGATACGCAGTATTTT. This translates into CASSSGTGRDTQYF. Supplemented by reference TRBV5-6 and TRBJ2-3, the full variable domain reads DAGVTQSPTHLIKTRGQQVTLRCSPKSGHDTVSWYQQALGQGPQFIFQYYEEEERQRGNFPDRFSGHQFPNYSSELNVNALLLGDSALYLCASSSGTGRDTQYFGPGTRLTVL.

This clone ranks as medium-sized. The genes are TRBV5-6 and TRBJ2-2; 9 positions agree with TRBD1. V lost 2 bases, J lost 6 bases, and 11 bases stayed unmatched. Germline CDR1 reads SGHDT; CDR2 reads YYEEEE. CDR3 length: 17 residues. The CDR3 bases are TGTGCCAGCAGCTTTCCGGACAGGGGACCCTTCCCCGGGGAGCTGTTTTTT. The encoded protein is CASSFPDRGPFPGELFF. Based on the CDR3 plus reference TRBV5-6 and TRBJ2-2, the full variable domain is DAGVTQSPTHLIKTRGQQVTLRCSPKSGHDTVSWYQQALGQGPQFIFQYYEEEERQRGNFPDRFSGHQFPNYSSELNVNALLLGDSALYLCASSFPDRGPFPGELFFGEGSRLTVL.

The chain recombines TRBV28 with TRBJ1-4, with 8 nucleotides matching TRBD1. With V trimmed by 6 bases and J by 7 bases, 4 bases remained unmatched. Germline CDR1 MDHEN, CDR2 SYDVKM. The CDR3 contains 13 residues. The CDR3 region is CASRTGGGEKLFF. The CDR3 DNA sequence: TGTGCCAGCAGAACAGGGGGGGGTGAAAAACTGTTTTTT.

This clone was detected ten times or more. The CDR3 region is CASSGRGYPTGELFF. The CDR3 nucleotides read TGTGCCAGCTCGGGCAGGGGATACCCGACCGGGGAGCTGTTTTTT. The J gene is TRBJ2-2, the V gene TRBV6-1; D is possibly TRBD1 (6 bases). V dropped 8 bases and J dropped 5 bases, with 18 bases sitting between them. This CDR3 is 15 amino acids long. Germline V lookup: CDR1 MNHNS, CDR2 SASEGT.